Included here is one TCR beta chain sequence, with context. As yet, its antigen is unknown. A marrow graft followed busulfan-fludarabine conditioning, with cyclophosphamide on days +3 and +4. Method: immunoSEQ multiplex PCR; TCRdb's copy keeps in-frame clones and lacks some. The sample includes approximately 17,000 clones, roughly 73% of them seen just once. This specimen belongs to a study of T cells after posttransplantation cyclophosphamide. General observations from the study: TRB clonality was highly associated with recipient CMV seropositivity and reactivation.

Germline-derived CDR1 and CDR2 are SGHDN and FVKESK. The CDR3 is 15 amino acids. Losses at the gene ends were 3 bases for V and 5 bases for J; bases not matched to a gene: 8. The TCR was taken from a female patient in her forties or fifties who received an allogeneic stem cell transplant from a related donor, was CMV-positive, and had no GVHD. The T cells may come from the graft donor. Sequencing used CD8+ T cells sorted from PBMCs, obtained 1,900 to 2,000 days after a stem cell transplant with posttransplant cyclophosphamide. The chain employs TRBV14 and TRBJ2-3; 7 bases fit TRBD2. The DNA for the CDR3 is TGTGCCAGCAGCCAGTTTGGACCGGGGGGAGATACGCAGTATTTT. Translated, it gives CASSQFGPGGDTQYF.